This is a list of T cell receptor beta chains from one sample in a study of sequential checkpoint blockade in melanoma. The repertoire was sequenced with immunoSEQ multiplex PCR; TCRdb's copy has only in-frame clones and lacks some. Here the sample spans 18,000 or so clones, around 65% being singletons. The starting material was CD8+ T cells sorted from blood (inferred from file names), obtained from a patient given nivolumab and ipilimumab in sequence. These receptors were collected from a human donor with melanoma. The CDR3 runs from the conserved cysteine through the conserved F or W. Fields, in order: D gene, clone size, J gene, V gene, CDR3 protein, CDR3 DNA. A D gene is named only where the DNA matches it firmly. Some rows have no size entry. The others give once, few or many, or a class for an expanded clone.

D gene: NA
clone size: once
J gene: TRBJ1-1
V gene: TRBV13
CDR3 protein: CASTPAGGGRTEAFF
CDR3 DNA: TGTGCCAGCACCCCAGCGGGGGGGGGACGGACTGAAGCTTTCTTT

D gene: TRBD1
clone size: NA
J gene: TRBJ2-1
V gene: TRBV27
CDR3 protein: CASTLQGGSDEQFF
CDR3 DNA: TGTGCCAGCACATTACAAGGGGGCAGCGATGAGCAGTTCTTC

D gene: NA
clone size: NA
J gene: TRBJ2-3
V gene: TRBV6-5
CDR3 protein: CASSPSLSTDTQYF
CDR3 DNA: TGTGCCAGCAGCCCCAGTCTTAGCACAGATACGCAGTATTTT

D gene: TRBD2
clone size: NA
J gene: TRBJ2-3
V gene: TRBV11-2
CDR3 protein: CASSLELATDTQYF
CDR3 DNA: TGTGCCAGCAGCTTAGAACTAGCGACAGATACGCAGTATTTT

D gene: NA
clone size: NA
J gene: TRBJ1-2
V gene: TRBV9
CDR3 protein: CASSVGGGHYGYTF
CDR3 DNA: TGTGCCAGCAGCGTAGGGGGAGGGCACTATGGCTACACCTTC

D gene: NA
clone size: NA
J gene: TRBJ2-7
V gene: TRBV5-1
CDR3 protein: CASSFGGGYEQYF
CDR3 DNA: TGCGCCAGCAGCTTTGGGGGCGGGTACGAGCAGTACTTC

D gene: TRBD2
clone size: NA
J gene: TRBJ2-1
V gene: TRBV11-3
CDR3 protein: CASSLEGGEGNEQFF
CDR3 DNA: TGTGCCAGCAGCTTAGAGGGAGGGGAGGGCAATGAGCAGTTCTTC

D gene: TRBD2
clone size: NA
J gene: TRBJ2-7
V gene: TRBV19
CDR3 protein: CASSIGSGSSYEQYF
CDR3 DNA: TGTGCCAGTAGTATTGGTAGCGGGAGCAGCTACGAGCAGTACTTC

D gene: NA
clone size: NA
J gene: TRBJ2-7
V gene: TRBV6-5
CDR3 protein: CASSYSYSLSYEQYF
CDR3 DNA: TGTGCCAGCAGTTACTCCTACAGCTTGTCTTACGAGCAGTACTTC

D gene: NA
clone size: NA
J gene: TRBJ2-7
V gene: TRBV27
CDR3 protein: CASSRAAGRRSYEQYF
CDR3 DNA: TGTGCCAGCAGTCGAGCAGCCGGGAGACGGAGCTACGAGCAGTACTTC

D gene: NA
clone size: NA
J gene: TRBJ2-7
V gene: TRBV29-1
CDR3 protein: CSVEESSGAPHYYEQYF
CDR3 DNA: TGCAGCGTTGAAGAAAGCTCTGGGGCCCCCCACTACTACGAGCAGTACTTC

D gene: TRBD2
clone size: NA
J gene: TRBJ2-7
V gene: TRBV6-5
CDR3 protein: CASSYSASGYNYEQYF
CDR3 DNA: TGTGCCAGCAGTTACAGCGCTAGCGGATATAACTACGAGCAGTACTTC

D gene: TRBD2
clone size: few
J gene: TRBJ2-7
V gene: TRBV4-1
CDR3 protein: CASSQVGGEQYF
CDR3 DNA: TGCGCCAGCAGCCAAGTCGGGGGGGAGCAGTACTTC

D gene: NA
clone size: NA
J gene: TRBJ1-1
V gene: TRBV9
CDR3 protein: CASSGLRTLNTEAFF
CDR3 DNA: TGTGCCAGCAGCGGCCTTCGGACACTGAACACTGAAGCTTTCTTT

D gene: TRBD2
clone size: NA
J gene: TRBJ2-5
V gene: TRBV30
CDR3 protein: CAWSVPQGGETQYF
CDR3 DNA: TGTGCCTGGAGTGTACCCCAGGGAGGGGAGACCCAGTACTTC

D gene: TRBD1
clone size: NA
J gene: TRBJ1-1
V gene: TRBV27
CDR3 protein: CASSLSGSGGTEAFF
CDR3 DNA: TGTGCCAGCAGTTTATCGGGCTCAGGGGGCACTGAAGCTTTCTTT